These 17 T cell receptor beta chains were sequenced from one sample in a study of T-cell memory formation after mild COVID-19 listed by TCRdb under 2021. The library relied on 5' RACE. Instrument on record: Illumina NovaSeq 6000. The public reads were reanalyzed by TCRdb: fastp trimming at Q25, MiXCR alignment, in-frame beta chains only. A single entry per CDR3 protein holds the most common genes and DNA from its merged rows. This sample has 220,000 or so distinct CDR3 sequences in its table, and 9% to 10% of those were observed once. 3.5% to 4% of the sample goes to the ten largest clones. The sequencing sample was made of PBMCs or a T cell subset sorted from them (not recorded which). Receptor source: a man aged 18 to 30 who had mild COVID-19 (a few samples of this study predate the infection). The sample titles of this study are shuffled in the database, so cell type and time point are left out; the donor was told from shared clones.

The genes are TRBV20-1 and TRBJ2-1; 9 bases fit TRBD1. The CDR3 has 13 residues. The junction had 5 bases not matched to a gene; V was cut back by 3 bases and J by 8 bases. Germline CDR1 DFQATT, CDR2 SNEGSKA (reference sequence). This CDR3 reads CSASRTGVDEQFF. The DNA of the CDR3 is TGCAGTGCTAGCCGGACAGGGGTCGATGAGCAGTTCTTC.

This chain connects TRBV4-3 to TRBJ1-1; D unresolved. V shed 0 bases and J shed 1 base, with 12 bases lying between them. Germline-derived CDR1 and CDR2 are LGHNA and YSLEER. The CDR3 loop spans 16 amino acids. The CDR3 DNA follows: TGCGCCAGCAGCCAAGATTGGAGGGCGAGGAACACTGAAGCTTTCTTT. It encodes CASSQDWRARNTEAFF.

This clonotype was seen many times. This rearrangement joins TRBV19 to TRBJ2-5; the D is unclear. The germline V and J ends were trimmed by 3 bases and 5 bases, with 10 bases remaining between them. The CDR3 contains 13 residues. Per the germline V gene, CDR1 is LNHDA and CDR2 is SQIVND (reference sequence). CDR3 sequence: CASSIGGIETQYF. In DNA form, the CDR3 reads TGTGCCAGTAGTATTGGTGGGATTGAGACCCAGTACTTC.

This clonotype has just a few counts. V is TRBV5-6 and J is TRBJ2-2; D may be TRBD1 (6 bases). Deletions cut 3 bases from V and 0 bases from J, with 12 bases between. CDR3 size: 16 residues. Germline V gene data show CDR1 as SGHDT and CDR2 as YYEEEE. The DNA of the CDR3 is TGTGCCAGCAGCTCGGGACACCGAGCGAACACCGGGGAGCTGTTTTTT. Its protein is CASSSGHRANTGELFF.

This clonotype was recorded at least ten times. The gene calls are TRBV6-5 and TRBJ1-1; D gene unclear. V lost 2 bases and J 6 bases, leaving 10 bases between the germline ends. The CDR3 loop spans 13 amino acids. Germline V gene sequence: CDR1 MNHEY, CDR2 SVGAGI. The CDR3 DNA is TGTGCCAGCAGTTACCCCGGGCGCGCTGAAGCTTTCTTT. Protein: CASSYPGRAEAFF.

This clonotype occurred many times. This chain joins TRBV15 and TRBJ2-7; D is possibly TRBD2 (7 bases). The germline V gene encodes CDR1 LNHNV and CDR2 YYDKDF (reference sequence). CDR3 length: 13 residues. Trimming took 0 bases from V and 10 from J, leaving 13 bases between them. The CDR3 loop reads CATSRDRGGDQYF. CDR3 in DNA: TGTGCCACCAGCAGAGATAGGGGGGGGGACCAGTACTTC.

CDR3 coding DNA: TGTGCCAGCAGCTTAGGCGCACTAGCGGGGGGGTACAATGAGCAGTTCTTC. This codes for CASSLGALAGGYNEQFF. This chain links TRBV7-2 with TRBJ2-1; 13 positions match TRBD2. The CDR3 consists of 17 residues. The germline CDR1 and CDR2 sequences are SGHTA and FQGNSA. After removal of 1 base from V and 4 bases from J, the junction contained 4 bases not matched to a gene.

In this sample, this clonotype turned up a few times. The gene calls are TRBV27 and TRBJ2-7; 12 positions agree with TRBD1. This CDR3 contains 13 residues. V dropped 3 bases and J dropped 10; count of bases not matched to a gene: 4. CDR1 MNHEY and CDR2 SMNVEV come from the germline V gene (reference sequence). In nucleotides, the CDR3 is TGTGCCAGCAGTTTGGGACAGGGGGCCGATCAGTACGTC. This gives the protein CASSLGQGADQYV.

The CDR3: CASTEGLTLPYEQYV. Here the CDR3 DNA reads TGTGCCAGCACCGAGGGTCTAACACTCCCCTACGAGCAGTACGTC. The chain uses TRBV2 and TRBJ2-7, with D perhaps matching TRBD2 (5 bases). CDR3 length: 15 residues. V was shortened by 7 bases and J by 2 bases, with 18 bases between the two germline ends. The germline gives CDR1 SNHLY, CDR2 FYNNEI.

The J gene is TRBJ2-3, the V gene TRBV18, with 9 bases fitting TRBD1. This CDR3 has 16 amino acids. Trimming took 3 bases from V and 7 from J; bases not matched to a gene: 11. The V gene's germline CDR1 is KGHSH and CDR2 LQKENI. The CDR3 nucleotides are TGTGCCAGCTCACCCCTGTCGGGACAGGGAGCTCATACGCAGTATTTT. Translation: CASSPLSGQGAHTQYF.

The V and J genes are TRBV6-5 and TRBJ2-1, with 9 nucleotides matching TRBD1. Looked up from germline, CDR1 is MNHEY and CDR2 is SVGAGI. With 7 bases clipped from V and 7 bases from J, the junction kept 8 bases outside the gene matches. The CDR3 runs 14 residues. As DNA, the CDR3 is TGTGCCAGCACGCAGGGGACAGGGTGGAATGAGCAGTTCTTC. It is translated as CASTQGTGWNEQFF.

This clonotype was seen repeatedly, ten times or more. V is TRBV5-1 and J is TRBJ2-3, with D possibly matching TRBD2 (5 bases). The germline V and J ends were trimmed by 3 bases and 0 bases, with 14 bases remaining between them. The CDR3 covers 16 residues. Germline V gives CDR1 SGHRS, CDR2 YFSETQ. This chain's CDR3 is CASSSVTSSSTDTQYF. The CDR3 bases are TGCGCCAGCAGCTCCGTCACTAGTTCTAGCACAGATACGCAGTATTTT.

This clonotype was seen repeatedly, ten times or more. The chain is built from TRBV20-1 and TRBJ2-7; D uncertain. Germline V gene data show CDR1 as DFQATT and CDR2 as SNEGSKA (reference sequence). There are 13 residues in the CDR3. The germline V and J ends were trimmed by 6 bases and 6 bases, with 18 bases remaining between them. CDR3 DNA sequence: TGCAGTGCCAACTACTGGCCCGCCGTCGAGCAGTACTTC. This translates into CSANYWPAVEQYF.

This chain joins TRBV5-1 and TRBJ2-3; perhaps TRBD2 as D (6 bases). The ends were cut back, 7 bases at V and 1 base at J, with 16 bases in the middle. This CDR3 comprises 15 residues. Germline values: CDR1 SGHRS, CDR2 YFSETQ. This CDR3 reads CASRRATVGTDTQYF. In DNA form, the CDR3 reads TGCGCCAGCCGGAGGGCGACGGTTGGCACAGATACGCAGTATTTT.

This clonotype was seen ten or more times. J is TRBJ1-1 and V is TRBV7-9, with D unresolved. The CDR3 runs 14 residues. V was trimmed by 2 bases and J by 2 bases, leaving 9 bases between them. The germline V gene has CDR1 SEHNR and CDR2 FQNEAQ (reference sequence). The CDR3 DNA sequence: TGTGCCAGCAGCTTATACGGCCCAAACACTGAAGCTTTCTTT. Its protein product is CASSLYGPNTEAFF.

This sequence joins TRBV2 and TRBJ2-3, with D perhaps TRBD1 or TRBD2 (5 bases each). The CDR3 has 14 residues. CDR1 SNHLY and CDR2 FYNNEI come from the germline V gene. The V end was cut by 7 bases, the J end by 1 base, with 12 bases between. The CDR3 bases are TGTGCCAGCATCGTTACGGGGCGCACAGATACGCAGTATTTT. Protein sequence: CASIVTGRTDTQYF.

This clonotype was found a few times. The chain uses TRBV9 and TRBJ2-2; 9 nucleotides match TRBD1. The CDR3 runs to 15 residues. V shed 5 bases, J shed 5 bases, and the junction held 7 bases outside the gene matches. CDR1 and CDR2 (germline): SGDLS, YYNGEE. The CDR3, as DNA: TGTGCCAGCAGAGCCGGGACAGGGAGTACCGGGGAGCTGTTTTTT. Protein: CASRAGTGSTGELFF.